This TCR beta chain was identified during a study of T cells in Graves' hyperthyroidism and ophthalmopathy. TCR beta CDR3 regions were amplified from RNA. First-round RT-PCR of the TCR CDR3 relied on the HTBI primer set. TCRdb analysed the multiplex PCR reads with MiXCR anew, one entry per CDR3 protein. The sample consists of under 300,000 distinct CDR3 sequences, about 25% of them appearing once. The PBMCs were taken from approximately 9.7 ml of fresh peripheral blood. The CDR3 extends over 15 amino acids. The V gene's germline CDR1 is MNHNS and CDR2 SASEGT. V was pared by 5 bases and J by 2 bases, with 4 bases of the junction left unmatched. The sample holds many counts of this clonotype.

The chain carries TRBV6-1 and TRBJ1-1; 11 bases agree with TRBD1. The TCR was taken from a man in his forties with Graves' hyperthyroidism that later progressed to Graves' ophthalmopathy. The sample taken for sequencing was blood. CDR3 sequence: CASSRGTGGNTEAFF. The CDR3 DNA is TGTGCCAGCAGTCGGGGGACAGGGGGAAACACTGAAGCTTTCTTT.